The sample holds many counts of the clone carrying this TCR beta chain. The antigen is not known. Indicated time point: pre-sensitization, week 0. Treatment described: therapeutic diphenylcyclopropenone sensitization with weekly scalp DPC. This CDR3 spans 14 amino acids. From germline, CDR1 is SQVTM and CDR2 ANQGSEA. J gave up 8 bases and V 1 base, and 3 bases lay outside the gene matches. The data stem from a study of human T cells and chemical hapten exposure. About the research overall: Patch tests applied 0.01% DPC to the upper back, read at 6 days.

Individual cDNA molecules (in the library) carried attached unique molecular identifiers. As handled by the study authors: TCRs per sample had a median of approximately 96,000 and ranged from about 23,224 to 750,000. TCRdb re-called the RACE reads with MiXCR, one entry per CDR3 protein. TCRdb, not the original authors, processed these V and J calls. The table shows around 250,000 distinct CDR3 sequences, with over 8% occurring only once. Study observations and caveats: Expanded TCRs made up significantly more big CDR3 similarity clusters than controls did.

The gene calls are TRBV29-1 and TRBJ2-1; 12 bases map to TRBD2. This clonotype originated in a woman between 40 and 50 years old with alopecia areata. Some clones in this sample may be carry-over from other donors' samples. The starting material was whole blood, obtained in connection with sensitization to the hapten diphenylcyclopropenone (DPC). The CDR3: CSVEGLAGDYEQFF. CDR3 nucleotides: TGCAGCGTTGAAGGACTAGCGGGAGACTATGAGCAGTTCTTC.